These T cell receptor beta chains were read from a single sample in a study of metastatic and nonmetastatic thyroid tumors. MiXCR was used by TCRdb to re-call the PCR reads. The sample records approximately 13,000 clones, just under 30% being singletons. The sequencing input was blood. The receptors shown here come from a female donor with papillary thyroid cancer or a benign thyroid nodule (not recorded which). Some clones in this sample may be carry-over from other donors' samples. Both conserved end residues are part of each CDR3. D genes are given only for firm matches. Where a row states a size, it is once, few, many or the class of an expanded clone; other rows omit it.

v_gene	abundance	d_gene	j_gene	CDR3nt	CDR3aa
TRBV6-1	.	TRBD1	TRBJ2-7	TGTGCCAGCAGTAGCCCCGGGACAGGTGGCTTCGAGCAGTACTTC	CASSSPGTGGFEQYF
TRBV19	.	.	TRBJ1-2	TGTGCCAGTTCAACGGGGGAGCCCCTAATTCCCTATGGCTACACCTTC	CASSTGEPLIPYGYTF
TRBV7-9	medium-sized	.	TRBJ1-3	TGTGCCAGCAGCTTAGGCAACTCTGGAAACACCATATATTTT	CASSLGNSGNTIYF
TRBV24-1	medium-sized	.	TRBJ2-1	TGTGCCACCAGTTCTAGCGTGAGCTCCTACAATGAGCAGTTCTTC	CATSSSVSSYNEQFF
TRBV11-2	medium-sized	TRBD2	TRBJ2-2	TGTGCCAGCAGAGAACCGGGACTAGGAACCGGGGAGCTGTTTTTT	CASREPGLGTGELFF
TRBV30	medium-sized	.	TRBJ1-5	TGTGCCTGGAGTCCTCGTAATCAGCCCCAGCATTTT	CAWSPRNQPQHF
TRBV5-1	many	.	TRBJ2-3	TGCGCCAGCAGCTCGACACCGGGGGGCACAGATACGCAGTATTTT	CASSSTPGGTDTQYF
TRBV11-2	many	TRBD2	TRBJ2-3	TGTGCCAGCAGCTTAATGAGCGGGGGTACTAGCACAGATACGCAGTATTTT	CASSLMSGGTSTDTQYF
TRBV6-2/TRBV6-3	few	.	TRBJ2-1	TGTGCCAGCAGTTCGGGGACCCCGGGAAAGGGTGAGCAGTTCTTC	CASSSGTPGKGEQFF
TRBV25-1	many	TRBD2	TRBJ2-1	TGTGCCAGCAGAGCAGCGGGAGCCGGCTACAATGAGCAGTTCTTC	CASRAAGAGYNEQFF
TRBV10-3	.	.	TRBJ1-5	TGTGCCATCAGTCAGGGTGTGATCAATCATCCCCAGCATTTT	CAISQGVINHPQHF
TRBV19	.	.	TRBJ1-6	TGTGCCAGCCGGGACACCCCTTCACCCCTCCACTTT	CASRDTPSPLHF
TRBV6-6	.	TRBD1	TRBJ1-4	TGTGCCAGCAGTTATGGTTACAGGGGGCGGGGAACTAATGAAAAACTGTTTTTT	CASSYGYRGRGTNEKLFF
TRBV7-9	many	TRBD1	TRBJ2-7	TGTGCCAGCAGCTGGGGACAGCCAGCCTACGAGCAGTACTTC	CASSWGQPAYEQYF
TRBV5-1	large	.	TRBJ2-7	TGCGCCAGCAGCTTGGCGTCGACCCGGGCGGGGGAGCAGTACTTC	CASSLASTRAGEQYF
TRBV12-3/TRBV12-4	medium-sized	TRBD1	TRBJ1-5	TGTGCCAGCAGTTCACAGGGGGCCAATCAGCCCCAGCATTTT	CASSSQGANQPQHF
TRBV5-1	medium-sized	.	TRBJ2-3	TGCGCCAGCAGCCGGGAAGATACGCAGTATTTT	CASSREDTQYF
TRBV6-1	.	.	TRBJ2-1	TGTGCCAGCAGCCCTGGGGCTACCAAGGAGCAGTTCTTC	CASSPGATKEQFF
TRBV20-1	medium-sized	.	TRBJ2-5	TGCAGTGCTAATGGAGGGACTGGGACCCAGTACTTC	CSANGGTGTQYF
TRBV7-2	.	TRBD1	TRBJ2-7	TGTGCCAGCAGCTTAGCCGGGACAGGGGGCTACGAGCAGTACTTC	CASSLAGTGGYEQYF
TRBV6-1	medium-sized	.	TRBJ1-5	TGTGCCAGCAGTGAACTAAAAGTGGAGGGAACCAATCAGCCCCAGCATTTT	CASSELKVEGTNQPQHF
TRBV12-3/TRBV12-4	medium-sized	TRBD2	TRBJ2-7	TGTGCCAGCACTGGGACTAGCTCCTCCTACGAGCAGTACTTC	CASTGTSSSYEQYF
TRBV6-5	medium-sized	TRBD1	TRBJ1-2	TGTGCCAGCAGTTACTCCCAGGGGGCTAACTATGGCTACACCTTC	CASSYSQGANYGYTF
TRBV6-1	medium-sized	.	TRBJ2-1	TGTGCCAGCAGTGAGCAGGGGGGGCAGTTCTTC	CASSEQGGQFF
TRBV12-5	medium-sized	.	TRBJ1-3	TGTGCTAGTGGTTTGCCCCCACACCGATACCCTGGAAACACCATATATTTT	CASGLPPHRYPGNTIYF
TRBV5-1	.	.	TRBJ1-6	TGCGCCAGCAGCTTGGAAGGACACCATAATTCACCCCTCCACTTT	CASSLEGHHNSPLHF
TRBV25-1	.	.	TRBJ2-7	TGTGCCAGCAGTGGAAACAGGGACTCCGGCGAGCAGTACTTC	CASSGNRDSGEQYF
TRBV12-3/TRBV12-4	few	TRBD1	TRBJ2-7	TGTGCCAGCAGCCTCAGGGGGCCTTTCTACGAGCAGTACTTC	CASSLRGPFYEQYF
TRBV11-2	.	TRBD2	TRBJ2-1	TGTGCCAGCAGCCCTTTTTCTAGCGGGAGCTTGAATGAGCAGTTCTTC	CASSPFSSGSLNEQFF
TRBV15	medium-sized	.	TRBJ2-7	TGTGCCACCAGCAGAGATCCGGATGGCTCCTACGAGCAGTACTTC	CATSRDPDGSYEQYF
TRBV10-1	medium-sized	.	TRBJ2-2	TGCGCCAGCAAGCCTGGCCTGAACACCGGGGAGCTGTTTTTT	CASKPGLNTGELFF
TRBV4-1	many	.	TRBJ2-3	TGCGCCAGCAGCCAAGGGGGGATTGGGGGACCAGGCACAGATACGCAGTATTTT	CASSQGGIGGPGTDTQYF
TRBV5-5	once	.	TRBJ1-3	TGTGCCAGCAGTTTGGGGGGCGCTGGAAACACCATATATTTT	CASSLGGAGNTIYF
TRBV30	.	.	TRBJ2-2	TGTGCCTGGAGTGTACTTCGGGGGTCCGGGGAGCTGTTTTTT	CAWSVLRGSGELFF
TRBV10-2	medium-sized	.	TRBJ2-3	TGCGCCAGCAGCGAGGACCGAGCAGATACGCAGTATTTT	CASSEDRADTQYF
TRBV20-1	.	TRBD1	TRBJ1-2	TGCAGTACTAGGGCCCCAACAGGGGTGGATTATGGCTACACCTTC	CSTRAPTGVDYGYTF
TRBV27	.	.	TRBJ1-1	TGTGCCAGCAGATACACAGGGTACACTGAAGCTTTCTTT	CASRYTGYTEAFF
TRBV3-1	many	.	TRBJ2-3	TGTGCCAGCAGCCGCGCCAGTGGGGATACGCAGTATTTT	CASSRASGDTQYF
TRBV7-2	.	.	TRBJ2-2	TGTGCCAGCAGCTTACAGAAGGCGACCGGGGAGCTGTTTTTT	CASSLQKATGELFF
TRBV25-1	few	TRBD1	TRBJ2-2	TGTGCCAGCAGTGCGGACAGGGTGCGATTCGTGGAGCTGTTTTTT	CASSADRVRFVELFF
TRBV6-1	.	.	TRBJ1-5	TGTGCCAGCAGACAGGATAGCAATCAGCCCCAGCATTTT	CASRQDSNQPQHF
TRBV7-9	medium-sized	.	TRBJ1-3	TGTGCCAGCAGCTTGGAGTTTGGAAACACCATATATTTT	CASSLEFGNTIYF
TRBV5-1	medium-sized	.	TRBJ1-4	TGCGCCAGCAGCTTGGGCCGGGGGGATCGAGCTAATGAAAAACTGTTTTTT	CASSLGRGDRANEKLFF
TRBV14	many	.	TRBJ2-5	TGTGCCAGCAGCCAATATCTTAGCGGTCCCAAAGAGACCCAGTACTTC	CASSQYLSGPKETQYF
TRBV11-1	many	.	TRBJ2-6	TGTGCCAGCAGCTTAAGGTTGGACTCTGGGGCCAACGTCCTGACTTTC	CASSLRLDSGANVLTF
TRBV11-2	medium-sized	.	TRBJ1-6	TGTGCCAGCAGCCATGATTATAATTCACCCCTCCACTTT	CASSHDYNSPLHF
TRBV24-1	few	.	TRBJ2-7	TGTGCCACCAGTGGGGGCCCGACAGACAACTACGAGCAGTACTTC	CATSGGPTDNYEQYF